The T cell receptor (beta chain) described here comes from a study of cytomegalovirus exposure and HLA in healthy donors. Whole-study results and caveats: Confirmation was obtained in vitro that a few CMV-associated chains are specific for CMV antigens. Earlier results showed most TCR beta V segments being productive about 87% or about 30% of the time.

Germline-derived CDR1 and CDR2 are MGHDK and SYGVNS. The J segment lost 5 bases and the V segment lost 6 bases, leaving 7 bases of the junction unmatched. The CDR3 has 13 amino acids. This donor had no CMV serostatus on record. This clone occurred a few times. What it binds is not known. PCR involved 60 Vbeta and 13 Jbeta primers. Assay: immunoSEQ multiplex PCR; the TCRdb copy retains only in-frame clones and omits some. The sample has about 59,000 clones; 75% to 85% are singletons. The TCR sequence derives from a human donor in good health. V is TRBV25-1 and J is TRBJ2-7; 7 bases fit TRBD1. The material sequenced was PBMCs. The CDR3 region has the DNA TGTGCCAGCAGAACCGGGACAGTAAACGAGCAGTACTTC. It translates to CASRTGTVNEQYF.